Listed here are 10 T cell receptor beta chains from one sample, sequenced in a study of T cells in Graves' hyperthyroidism and ophthalmopathy. The investigators amplified TCR beta CDR3 regions from RNA transcripts. When the TCR CDR3 underwent first-round RT-PCR, the HTBI primer set was used. TCRdb processed the multiplex PCR reads anew with MiXCR; each CDR3 protein has one entry. The table includes 450,000 to 700,000 distinct CDR3 sequences, roughly 50% detected once. Input material: peripheral blood or thyroid tissue (not recorded which). Source of these receptors: an adult woman with Graves' disease, either hyperthyroidism or ophthalmopathy (not recorded which).

The chain couples TRBV4-2 to TRBJ2-2; 8 nucleotides match TRBD2. V gave up 0 bases and J gave up 1 base; unmatched junction bases: 4. CDR1 is LGHNA and CDR2 is YNFKEQ in the germline V gene. The CDR3 covers 17 residues. CDR3 in DNA: TGTGCCAGCAGCCAAGATTTAAGCGGGAGGAACACCGGGGAGCTGTTTTTT. This encodes CASSQDLSGRNTGELFF.

V is TRBV29-1 and J is TRBJ2-7; D possibly corresponds to TRBD2 (5 bases). The CDR3 runs 13 residues. V dropped 6 bases and J dropped 2 bases, with 14 bases sitting between them. CDR1 and CDR2 from the germline V gene are SQVTM and ANQGSEA. CDR3 in DNA: TGCAGCGTCGGCCCAGCGGAACCCTACGAGCAGTACTTC. It translates to CSVGPAEPYEQYF.

This clonotype was detected ten times or more. This chain links TRBV4-1 with TRBJ1-1; D is unclear. The ends were cut back, 1 base at V and 1 base at J, with 7 bases in the middle. The germline V gene encodes CDR1 MGHRA and CDR2 YSYEKL. The CDR3 runs to 14 residues. CDR3 sequence: CASSQGWANTEAFF. For the CDR3, the DNA is TGCGCCAGCAGCCAAGGGTGGGCGAACACTGAAGCTTTCTTT.

Many counts were recorded for this clonotype. V usage is TRBV7-8 and J usage is TRBJ1-3, with D perhaps TRBD1 (5 bases). The CDR3 is 16 residues long. The germline CDR1 and CDR2 sequences are SGHVS and FQNEAQ. Trimming stripped 5 bases from V and 0 bases from J, with 14 bases between. The CDR3 DNA is TGTGCCAGCAGCGGATACAGGAAAAACTCTGGAAACACCATATATTTT. This codes for CASSGYRKNSGNTIYF.

This clonotype was seen many times. This chain joins TRBV6-2 or TRBV6-3 and TRBJ1-2, with 7 bases fitting TRBD1. Trimming at V came to 6 bases and at J to 8 bases, leaving 9 bases not matched to a gene. The CDR3 contains 13 residues. The germline V gene has CDR1 MNHEY and CDR2 SVGEGT. The CDR3 reads CASSDPWDSGYTF. The CDR3 nucleotides read TGTGCCAGCAGCGACCCCTGGGACAGCGGCTACACCTTC.

The CDR3 nucleotides are TGTGCCACCACAAACCGGGACAGGGGTGAGCAGTTCTTC. It translates to CATTNRDRGEQFF. The rearrangement links TRBV24-1 to TRBJ2-1; TRBD1 matches 10 bases. Germline assignment: CDR1 KGHDR and CDR2 SFDVKD. J was trimmed by 9 bases and V by 8 bases; bases with no gene match: 6. The CDR3 is 13 amino acids.

This clonotype was recorded many times. This rearrangement joins TRBV11-2 to TRBJ1-1, with 9 bases aligning to TRBD1. CDR1 is SGHAT, CDR2 FQNNGV, per germline. The V gene end was trimmed by 5 bases and the J gene end by 3 bases; junction bases not matched to a gene: 4. CDR3 length: 14 residues. CDR3 sequence: CASSRRDRDTEAFF. The CDR3 DNA reads as TGTGCCAGCAGCAGGAGGGACAGGGACACTGAAGCTTTCTTT.

As to this clonotype: A read error may produce the germline difference seen at one junction end. The chain combines TRBV7-9 with TRBJ2-6, with unresolved D. The CDR3 totals 12 residues. The germline V gene encodes CDR1 SEHNR and CDR2 FQNEAQ (reference sequence). This CDR3 reads CASSDPWHTEAF. For the CDR3, the DNA is TGTGCCAGCAGCGATCCCTGGCACACTGAAGCTTTC.

This clonotype was detected many times. The genes are TRBV7-6 and TRBJ2-7; D perhaps matches TRBD2 (5 bases). Germline assignment: CDR1 SGHVS and CDR2 FNYEAQ. CDR3 length equals 14 residues. The V gene lost 1 base and the J gene lost 3 bases, with 10 bases spanning the gap. The DNA of the CDR3 is TGTGCCAGCAGCTTAGATGAGGGCGGCTACGAGCAGTACTTC. Residues: CASSLDEGGYEQYF.

This clonotype showed up just a few times. This chain connects TRBV20-1 to TRBJ1-2; unclear D gene. Germline values: CDR1 DFQATT, CDR2 SNEGSKA (reference sequence). The CDR3 covers 13 residues. The V and J ends lost 3 bases and 5 bases respectively, with 13 bases between them. The CDR3 nucleotides are TGCAGTGCTAGTCTGGCGGGCGCATATGGCTACACCTTC. This sequence encodes CSASLAGAYGYTF.